These T cell receptor beta chains were read from a single sample in a study of CD8+CD57+ T cells in acquired aplastic anemia. MiXCR, applied by TCRdb to the reads, yields one record per CDR3 protein. The data contain some 68,000 distinct CDR3 sequences, roughly half of them seen just once; the ten biggest clones take up around 8.3%. Sequenced material: sorted CD4+, CD8+, or CD8+CD57+ T cells (not recorded which) from PBMCs. Receptors were obtained from a human donor in good health, serving as a control. The CDR3 runs from the conserved cysteine through the conserved F or W. The D gene is left open where the match is weak. Clone size is given for some rows only: seen once, a few or many times, or a class if the clone is expanded.

size: once
D: NA
V: TRBV29-1
J: TRBJ1-2
DNA: TGCAGCGTTGAGAGGGACTATGGCTACACCTTC
CDR3: CSVERDYGYTF

size: few
D: NA
V: TRBV11-2
J: TRBJ1-2
DNA: TGTGCCAGCAGCTTAGGTGAAGGGGCGGGCTATGGCTACACCTTC
CDR3: CASSLGEGAGYGYTF

size: NA
D: NA
V: TRBV2
J: TRBJ2-7
DNA: TGTGCCAGCAGTGCGAGGGGCCACTCCTACGAGCAGTACTTC
CDR3: CASSARGHSYEQYF

size: NA
D: TRBD1
V: TRBV10-2
J: TRBJ1-6
DNA: TGCGCCAGCACAACCCCAACAGGGGGCGGTTCACCCCTCCACTTT
CDR3: CASTTPTGGGSPLHF

size: many
D: NA
V: TRBV4-1
J: TRBJ2-5
DNA: TGCGCCAGCAGCCAAGTTTTTGAAGAAACCCAGTACTTC
CDR3: CASSQVFEETQYF

size: NA
D: TRBD2
V: TRBV29-1
J: TRBJ2-5
DNA: TGCAGCGTTGTTGCGGGGGGGCCGGGTGAGACCCAGTACTTC
CDR3: CSVVAGGPGETQYF

size: few
D: NA
V: TRBV15
J: TRBJ1-2
DNA: TGTGCCACCAGCAGAGGCGAGATCTATGGCTACACCTTC
CDR3: CATSRGEIYGYTF

size: medium-sized
D: NA
V: TRBV15
J: TRBJ2-3
DNA: TGTGCCACATCCCACCGGAGCGGCACAGATACGCAGTATTTT
CDR3: CATSHRSGTDTQYF

size: NA
D: TRBD2
V: TRBV2
J: TRBJ2-7
DNA: TGTGCCAGCAGGCCGACTAGCGGGAGGGGCTACGAGCAGTACTTC
CDR3: CASRPTSGRGYEQYF

size: NA
D: TRBD1
V: TRBV6-1
J: TRBJ2-3
DNA: TGTGCCAGCGCTGGGGGACAGGGCTCAGATACGCAGTATTTT
CDR3: CASAGGQGSDTQYF

size: NA
D: NA
V: TRBV24-1
J: TRBJ2-1
DNA: TGTGCCACCAGCAGTACCGGGACCTACAATGAGCAGTTCTTC
CDR3: CATSSTGTYNEQFF

size: many
D: TRBD1
V: TRBV10-1
J: TRBJ2-5
DNA: TGCGCCAGCCCAATGACAGGGCAAGAGACCCAGTACTTC
CDR3: CASPMTGQETQYF

size: many
D: NA
V: TRBV11-3
J: TRBJ1-1
DNA: TGTGCCAGCAGCTTAGATCTGACAGGGAACACTGAAGCTTTCTTT
CDR3: CASSLDLTGNTEAFF

size: NA
D: TRBD1
V: TRBV24-1
J: TRBJ1-2
DNA: TGTGCCACCAGTGATCCAGGACAGGGCACGAGGTACACCTTC
CDR3: CATSDPGQGTRYTF

size: many
D: TRBD1
V: TRBV9
J: TRBJ2-7
DNA: TGTGCCAGCAGCGTAGGGGACAGGGATCCTGGAGAGCAGTACTTC
CDR3: CASSVGDRDPGEQYF

size: NA
D: NA
V: TRBV9
J: TRBJ2-2
DNA: TGTGCCAGCAGCGACTACGTGGAGCTGTTTTTT
CDR3: CASSDYVELFF

size: medium-sized
D: NA
V: TRBV25-1
J: TRBJ1-3
DNA: TGTGCCAGCAGTGAATATTACGGGCCAGGTCACGGTGACATATATTTT
CDR3: CASSEYYGPGHGDIYF

size: NA
D: NA
V: TRBV6-5
J: TRBJ1-6
DNA: TGTGCCAGCAGTTCGGACGGGTATAATTCACCCCTCCACTTT
CDR3: CASSSDGYNSPLHF

size: once
D: NA
V: TRBV19
J: TRBJ1-6
DNA: TGTGCCAGTAGACCTCCAGGCAGGGTGAGTTCACCCCTCCACTTT
CDR3: CASRPPGRVSSPLHF

size: many
D: TRBD1
V: TRBV13
J: TRBJ1-2
DNA: TGTGCCAGCAGCTTAGGGACAGGGTTGGTCTATGGCTACACCTTC
CDR3: CASSLGTGLVYGYTF

size: many
D: TRBD1
V: TRBV27
J: TRBJ2-7
DNA: TGTGCCAGCAGCCGGGACAGGAGCTACGAGCAGTACTTC
CDR3: CASSRDRSYEQYF

size: many
D: NA
V: TRBV5-1
J: TRBJ1-2
DNA: TGCGCCAGCAGCTTCACCTCAGGGGACTACACCTTC
CDR3: CASSFTSGDYTF

size: NA
D: TRBD1
V: TRBV24-1
J: TRBJ1-2
DNA: TGTGCCACCAGTCCAGGGACAGGGCAAGGCTACACCTTC
CDR3: CATSPGTGQGYTF

size: many
D: NA
V: TRBV20-1
J: TRBJ1-5
DNA: TGCAGTGCCCAGGCCCAGGACGAGTATCAGCCCCAGCATTTT
CDR3: CSAQAQDEYQPQHF

size: NA
D: TRBD2
V: TRBV20-1
J: TRBJ2-7
DNA: TGCAGTGCTAGAGATTGGGGGGAGGGAGACGAGCAGTACTTC
CDR3: CSARDWGEGDEQYF

size: few
D: NA
V: TRBV19
J: TRBJ1-2
DNA: TGTGCCAGTAGTATCAACTATGGCTACACCTTC
CDR3: CASSINYGYTF

size: few
D: TRBD1
V: TRBV4-2
J: TRBJ1-2
DNA: TGTGCCAGCAGCCAAGAAGCAGGGGGTAGCTATGGCTACACCTTC
CDR3: CASSQEAGGSYGYTF

size: many
D: TRBD2
V: TRBV27
J: TRBJ2-7
DNA: TGTGCCAGCAGTCCTAAGCTAATTCCCTCCGGGACTAGTCTAGGCGAGCAGTACTTC
CDR3: CASSPKLIPSGTSLGEQYF

size: few
D: NA
V: TRBV27
J: TRBJ1-2
DNA: TGTGCCAGCAGTTCCTCCCGATGGGGTTATGACTATGGCTACACCTTC
CDR3: CASSSSRWGYDYGYTF